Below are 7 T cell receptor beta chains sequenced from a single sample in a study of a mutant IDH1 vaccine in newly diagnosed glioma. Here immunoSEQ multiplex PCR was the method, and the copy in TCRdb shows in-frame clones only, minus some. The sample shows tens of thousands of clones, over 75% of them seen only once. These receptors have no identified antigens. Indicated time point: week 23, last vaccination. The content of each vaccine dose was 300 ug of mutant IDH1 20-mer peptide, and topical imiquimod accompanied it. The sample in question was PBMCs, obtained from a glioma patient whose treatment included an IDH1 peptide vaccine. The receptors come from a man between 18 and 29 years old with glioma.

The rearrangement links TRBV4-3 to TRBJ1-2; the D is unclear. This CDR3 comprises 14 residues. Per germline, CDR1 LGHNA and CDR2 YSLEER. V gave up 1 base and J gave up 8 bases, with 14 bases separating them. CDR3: CASSQVYRVLGYTF. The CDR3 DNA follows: TGCGCCAGCAGCCAAGTGTATAGGGTTTTGGGCTACACCTTC.

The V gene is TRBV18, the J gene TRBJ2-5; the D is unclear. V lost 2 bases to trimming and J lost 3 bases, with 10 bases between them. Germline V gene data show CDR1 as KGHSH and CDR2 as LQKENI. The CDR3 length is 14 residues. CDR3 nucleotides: TGTGCCAGCTCACCAATGCTGCAAAAAGAGACCCAGTACTTC. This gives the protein CASSPMLQKETQYF.

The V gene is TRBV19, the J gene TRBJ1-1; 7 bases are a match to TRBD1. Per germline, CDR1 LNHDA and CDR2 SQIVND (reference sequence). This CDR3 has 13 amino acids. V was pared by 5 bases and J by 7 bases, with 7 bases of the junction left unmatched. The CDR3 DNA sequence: TGTGCCAGTAGTTCTCGGGACAGCGATGAAGCTTTCTTT. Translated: CASSSRDSDEAFF. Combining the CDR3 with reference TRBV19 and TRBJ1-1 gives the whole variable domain DGGITQSPKYLFRKEGQNVTLSCEQNLNHDAMYWYRQDPGQGLRLIYYSQIVNDFQKGDIAEGYSVSREKKESFPLTVTSAQKNPTAFYLCASSSRDSDEAFFGQGTRLTVV.

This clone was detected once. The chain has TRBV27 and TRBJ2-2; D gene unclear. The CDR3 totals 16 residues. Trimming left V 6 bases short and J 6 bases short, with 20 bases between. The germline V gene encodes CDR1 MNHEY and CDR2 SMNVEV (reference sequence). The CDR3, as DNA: TGTGCCAGCAGGCCCCTGGTGGTAGGATCCGCCGGGGAGCTGTTTTTT. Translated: CASRPLVVGSAGELFF.

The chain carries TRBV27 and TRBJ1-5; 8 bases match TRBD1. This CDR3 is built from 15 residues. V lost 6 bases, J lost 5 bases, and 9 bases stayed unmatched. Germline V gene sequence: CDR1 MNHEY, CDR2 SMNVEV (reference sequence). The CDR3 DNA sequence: TGTGCCAGCAGCTCTGGGGACAGGTCCTATCAGCCCCAGCATTTT. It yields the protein CASSSGDRSYQPQHF.

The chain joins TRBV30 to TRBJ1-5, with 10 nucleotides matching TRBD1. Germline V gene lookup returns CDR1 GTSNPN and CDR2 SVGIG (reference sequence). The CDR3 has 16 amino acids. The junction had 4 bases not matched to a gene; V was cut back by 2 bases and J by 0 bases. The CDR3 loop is CAWSRGQGNSNQPQHF. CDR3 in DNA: TGTGCCTGGAGTAGGGGACAGGGGAATAGCAATCAGCCCCAGCATTTT.

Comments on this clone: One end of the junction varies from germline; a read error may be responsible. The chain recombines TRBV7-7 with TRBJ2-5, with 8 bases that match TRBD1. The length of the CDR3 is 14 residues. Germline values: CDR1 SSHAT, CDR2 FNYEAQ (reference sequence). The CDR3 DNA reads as TGTGCTAGCAGTAGAACAGGGGGGAAAGAGACCCAGTACTTC. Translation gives CASSRTGGKETQYF.